The sequence of this TCR beta chain was determined in a study of blood T cell repertoires in COVID-19 (dated by TCRdb to the early 2020s). Broadly, across the study: Samples covering the acute and convalescent phases of COVID-19 were provided by collaborators in the United States, Italy and Spain. The material from the prospective study consisted of cDNA or gDNA derived from T cells, B-cell-depleted T cells, or PBMCs. Deeply sampled blood TCRbeta repertoires from subjects exposed to, actively infected with, or recovered from COVID-19 were included in the dataset. The repertoires were made available in a free public database intended to serve as a resource for research on the immune response to SARS-CoV-2. The samples were drawn from two sources: the first 160 participants of the ongoing ImmuneRACE study, and 1,000 to 1,500 subjects contributed by 6 global collaborators. The sample metadata nearly always contained a de-identified subject ID, COVID-19 status, age in years and sex. Where available, HLA class I and class II types were taken from metadata supplied by the sample provider and were not determined by assay-based typing.

TCRbeta CDR3 regions were amplified from genomic DNA by means of the immunoSEQ Assay, a bias-controlled multiplex PCR. Per the source publication's procedure: Within the assay, amplification of reference gene primers was used to estimate how many nucleated cells each sample contained. To quantify the absolute abundance of each unique TCRbeta CDR3 rearrangement, sequence reads were collapsed and filtered. For each sample, productive Simpson clonality was calculated by taking the square root of Simpson's diversity index across productive rearrangements. In its TCRdb copy, this immuneACCESS table keeps in-frame sequences only and misses some clones. Where compared with another copy, unresolved V genes explain less than half of these, and the others have no known cause. D and trimming come from the DNA, and the V and J calls and clone size come from that table. The sample records tens of thousands of clones, 88% of which are singletons. The ten largest clones represent 6% to 7.5% of the sample.

Comment on this clone: Its cognate antigen has yet to be identified. No base-level quality is on record; no much larger clone is a single base apart.

The investigation overall reported the following: The quantity of clinical and demographic metadata differed by source and by participant and was supplied without curation.

Via the germline V gene (reference sequence), CDR1 is WNHNN and CDR2 SYGVQD. CDR3 length: 13 amino acids, cysteine to phenylalanine. Here the CDR3 DNA is all that survives: 39 bases in frame from base 1. V is pared back by 5 bases and J by 6 bases, with 8 bases lying between the germline termini. Collaborating institutions collected whole blood in K2EDTA tubes following their own protocols. For TCRbeta analysis, collaborator samples were shipped as frozen whole blood, as isolated PBMCs, or as DNA extracted from either sample type. Sequenced sample: peripheral blood. The TCR was taken from a woman older than 75 with acute or convalescent COVID-19. The sequence is built from TRBV10-1 and TRBJ1-6; there is no confident call for the D gene. The DNA reads TGCGCCAGCAGTCTTGACTCTAATTCACCCCTCCACTTT. Translated, it gives CASSLDSNSPLHF.